The present TCR beta chain was sequenced within a study of CD8+CD57+ T cells in acquired aplastic anemia. Whole-study context: Sorted CD4+ and CD8+ cells gave a mean 3.2 ug DNA, range 0.2 to 27.4 ug.

Per the germline V gene, CDR1 is MNHNS and CDR2 is SASEGT. Trimming took off 6 bases at V and 5 bases at J, with 16 bases between the two ends. The CDR3 contains 14 residues. In the case of this clonotype: Its antigen is still unknown.

Genomic DNA provided the template from which TCR beta VDJ and CDR3 profiles were obtained. TCRdb independently ran MiXCR on the reads; one entry per CDR3 protein. The data show under 350,000 distinct CDR3 sequences, 50% to 70% seen once. General study points: Shared by patients and controls, almost 30 CD8+ CDR3s were abundant in patients. The study found no significant CD8+ Simpson's diversity difference between patients and controls.

Material: sorted CD4+, CD8+, or CD8+CD57+ T cells (not recorded which) from PBMCs. The TCR was taken from a human donor with severe aplastic anemia or a healthy control (not recorded which). The J gene is TRBJ1-2, the V gene TRBV6-1; the D is unclear. In nucleotides, the CDR3 is TGTGCCAGCAGGGTGGAAGGGCTTTATTATGGCTACACCTTC. Protein: CASRVEGLYYGYTF.